Below, one T cell receptor beta chain is given with its context. CDR3 length: 16 amino acids. From germline, CDR1 is SGHTA and CDR2 FQGTGA. The V gene end was trimmed by 2 bases and the J gene end by 1 base; junction bases not matched to a gene: 5. Clones were read by immunoSEQ multiplex PCR, and TCRdb kept only the in-frame ones, dropping some. The table has nearly 15,000 clones, about 90% seen once. This entry belongs to a study of T cell clones after liver transplantation. The rearrangement uses TRBV7-3 and TRBJ1-1; 9 bases fit TRBD1. The material was CD8+ T cells from blood, obtained before liver transplant. The receptor was derived from a human donor who received a liver transplant. The DNA for the CDR3 is TGTGCCAGCAGCTTAGGGGGGACAGGGCCGAACACTGAAGCTTTCTTT. As protein: CASSLGGTGPNTEAFF.